This passage covers 9 T cell receptor beta chains from one sample sequenced in a study of T-cell reconstitution after alpha-beta-depleted transplantation in children. TCRbeta library construction was performed incorporating unique molecular identifiers. TCRdb re-analysed the PCR reads in MiXCR, keeping a single row per CDR3 protein. The data show roughly 790,000 distinct CDR3 sequences, roughly 15% seen once. Sample: PBMCs, mostly from graft donor cells, taken 360 days after TCRalphabeta/CD19-depleted stem cell transplant. These receptors originate from a male patient under 18 who had a stem cell transplant for acute lymphoblastic leukemia, so the T cells may come from the graft donor.

This clonotype was recorded a few times. This chain uses TRBV20-1 with TRBJ2-7; D might be TRBD2 (5 bases). This CDR3 is 12 amino acids long. Trimming took off 2 bases at V and 5 bases at J, with 10 bases between the two ends. Germline V gives CDR1 DFQATT, CDR2 SNEGSKA (reference sequence). The CDR3 sequence: CSARQWRHEQYF. CDR3 DNA sequence: TGCAGTGCTAGACAATGGAGGCACGAGCAGTACTTC.

This clonotype has just a few counts. The chain has TRBV7-6 and TRBJ1-4; 7 nucleotides agree with TRBD1. CDR1 is SGHVS, CDR2 FNYEAQ, per germline. After removal of 1 base from V and 8 bases from J, the junction contained 13 bases not matched to a gene. This CDR3 comprises 17 residues. The CDR3 DNA is TGTGCCAGCAGCTTAGTTCTGCGCGACAGGGAAGGCGAAAAACTGTTTTTT. Residues: CASSLVLRDREGEKLFF.

This clonotype was counted many times. This chain joins TRBV12-3 or TRBV12-4 and TRBJ2-7; D is undetermined. The ends were cut back, 6 bases at V and 3 bases at J, with 3 bases in the middle. CDR3 length: 10 amino acids. The DNA for the CDR3 is TGTGCCAGCAGCTACTACGAGCAGTACTTC. Protein: CASSYYEQYF.

J is TRBJ2-5 and V is TRBV11-1; D uncertain. Germline loops: CDR1 SGHAT, CDR2 FQDESV (reference sequence). This CDR3 has 12 amino acids. V gave up 3 bases and J gave up 3 bases, with 5 bases separating them. CDR3 in amino acids: CASSFYEETQYF. The CDR3 DNA reads as TGTGCCAGCAGCTTTTATGAAGAGACCCAGTACTTC.

This clonotype was recorded at least ten times. DNA for the CDR3: TGCAGCGTTTCACCGGCCATCGCCTACAATGAGCAGTTCTTC. Encoded protein: CSVSPAIAYNEQFF. This chain connects TRBV29-1 to TRBJ2-1; no clear D gene. With 5 bases removed from V and 2 bases from J, the gap between germline ends came to 13 bases. Germline loops: CDR1 SQVTM, CDR2 ANQGSEA. CDR3 length equals 14 residues.

The table lists this clonotype with a few counts. The J gene is TRBJ2-2, the V gene TRBV10-3, with D hard to call. The CDR3 runs 16 residues. CDR1 and CDR2 (germline): ENHRY, SYGVKD. The V gene lost 6 bases and the J gene lost 1 base, with 15 bases spanning the gap. CDR3 sequence (DNA): TGTGCCATCAGAGCCGTGGTGATGATGAACACCGGGGAGCTGTTTTTT. Translation gives CAIRAVVMMNTGELFF.

The chain combines TRBV20-1 with TRBJ2-6; D remains unclear. V lost 3 bases to trimming and J lost 4 bases, with 7 bases between them. CDR3 size: 13 residues. The germline CDR1 and CDR2 sequences are DFQATT and SNEGSKA (reference sequence). The CDR3 here is CSASPTGANVLTF. CDR3 nucleotides: TGCAGTGCTAGCCCCACAGGGGCCAACGTCCTGACTTTC.

The chain combines TRBV7-9 with TRBJ1-4; no reliable D call. Germline CDR1 SEHNR, CDR2 FQNEAQ (reference sequence). The CDR3 length is 17 residues. Trimming shortened V by 0 bases and J by 5 bases, and 16 bases separated the two germline ends. The CDR3: CASSLAYYQTRNEKLFF. The CDR3 region has the DNA TGTGCCAGCAGCTTAGCTTATTACCAGACGCGGAATGAAAAACTGTTTTTT.

This clonotype was counted between two and nine times. The chain has TRBV7-3 and TRBJ1-2; a weak D match, TRBD1 (5 bases). V dropped 4 bases and J dropped 1 base, with 7 bases sitting between them. There are 13 residues in the CDR3. In germline, CDR1 is SGHTA, CDR2 FQGTGA. In DNA, the CDR3 is TGTGCCAGCAGCTCAGACAGTAACTATGGCTACACCTTC. This gives the protein CASSSDSNYGYTF.